Below, 15 T cell receptor beta chains from the same sample are listed, as sequenced in a study of human T cells and chemical hapten exposure. TCRdb reanalysed the RACE reads using MiXCR and keeps one entry per CDR3 protein. The sample lists 60,000 to 65,000 distinct CDR3 sequences, roughly 11% occurring once. Time point meaning: patch test 3, about 24 weeks after DPC sensitization. As to treatment: therapeutic diphenylcyclopropenone sensitization with weekly scalp DPC. Source: whole blood, taken in connection with sensitization to the hapten diphenylcyclopropenone (DPC). These receptors all come from a woman in her thirties with alopecia areata. Some clones in this sample may be carry-over from other donors' samples.

This clonotype has more than one count but fewer than ten. The rearrangement uses TRBV9 and TRBJ2-5; no reliable D call. With 1 base removed from V and 4 bases from J, the gap between germline ends came to 14 bases. This CDR3 is built from 15 residues. Germline V gene lookup returns CDR1 SGDLS and CDR2 YYNGEE. DNA for the CDR3: TGTGCCAGCAGCGTATCGCCCGTTGCCGGAGAGACCCAGTACTTC. It codes for CASSVSPVAGETQYF.

The sample holds a few counts of this clonotype. This chain joins TRBV28 and TRBJ2-5, with no clear D. Per the germline V gene, CDR1 is MDHEN and CDR2 is SYDVKM. The V gene lost 7 bases and the J gene lost 4 bases, with 10 bases spanning the gap. CDR3 length equals 12 residues. This CDR3 is CASTAGSETQYF. The CDR3 DNA is TGTGCCAGCACCGCCGGGTCAGAGACCCAGTACTTC.

This clonotype was detected a few times. V and J are TRBV29-1 and TRBJ1-5, with a possible D match to TRBD1 (5 bases). V was trimmed by 7 bases and J by 5 bases, leaving 15 bases between them. The CDR3 has 13 residues. Germline V gives CDR1 SQVTM, CDR2 ANQGSEA. The CDR3 loop is CSAAPGGDQPQHF. The CDR3 nucleotides are TGCAGCGCCGCACCTGGAGGGGATCAGCCCCAGCATTTT.

In its sample, this clonotype was seen many times. The chain links TRBV12-3 or TRBV12-4 to TRBJ1-2; 8 bases line up with TRBD1. Trimming removed 3 bases from V and 7 bases from J; junction bases left unmatched: 13. This CDR3 comprises 16 residues. The CDR3 nucleotides read TGTGCCAGCAGTTTGCTACCGGGACAGGTATATCTTGGCTACACCTTC. Translating it yields CASSLLPGQVYLGYTF.

This clonotype was counted between two and nine times. The rearrangement links TRBV6-1 to TRBJ2-1, with 11 positions matching TRBD2. J lost 9 bases, V lost 4 bases, and 5 bases had no gene match. Germline V gene data show CDR1 as MNHNS and CDR2 as SASEGT. The CDR3 runs 14 residues. CDR3 in DNA: TGTGCCAGCAGTGCGCTAGCGGGAGGCACTGAGCAGTTCTTC. It encodes CASSALAGGTEQFF.

This rearrangement joins TRBV7-9 to TRBJ2-7; 10 bases are a match to TRBD2. The CDR3 has 14 amino acids. Germline loops: CDR1 SEHNR, CDR2 FQNEAQ (reference sequence). V gave up 5 bases and J gave up 2 bases; unmatched junction bases: 3. In nucleotides, the CDR3 is TGTGCCAGCAGCCCGGGACTAGCGACCTACGAGCAGTACTTC. It translates to CASSPGLATYEQYF.

The chain uses TRBV27 and TRBJ2-2; D gene ambiguous. In germline, CDR1 is MNHEY, CDR2 SMNVEV (reference sequence). CDR3 size: 13 residues. Trimming took off 7 bases at V and 4 bases at J, with 10 bases between the two ends. The CDR3 loop is CASKETITGELFF. As DNA, the CDR3 is TGTGCCAGCAAAGAGACGATCACCGGGGAGCTGTTTTTT.

This clonotype has more than one count but fewer than ten. J is TRBJ2-3 and V is TRBV7-9; TRBD1 aligns across 8 bases. This CDR3 is built from 15 residues. Germline V gives CDR1 SEHNR, CDR2 FQNEAQ (reference sequence). Trimming took 3 bases from V and 2 from J; bases not matched to a gene: 4. DNA for the CDR3: TGTGCCAGCAGCTTCGGGACAGGATACACAGATACGCAGTATTTT. Protein: CASSFGTGYTDTQYF.

In its sample, this clonotype was seen a few times. V gene TRBV6-1 combines with J gene TRBJ2-5; 13 nucleotides match TRBD2. Per germline, CDR1 MNHNS and CDR2 SASEGT. The CDR3 totals 13 residues. V lost 10 bases, J lost 14 bases, and 13 bases stayed unmatched. The CDR3 here is CATSGTSGAVVYF. CDR3 in DNA: TGTGCCACCTCCGGGACTAGCGGGGCCGTTGTATACTTC.

In this sample, this clonotype turned up a few times. The DNA of the CDR3 is TGCGCCAGCAGCCAAGGCGGGAGCTCCTACGAGCAGTACTTC. Amino acid sequence: CASSQGGSSYEQYF. The chain couples TRBV4-3 to TRBJ2-7; 7 bases are shared with TRBD2. Trimming removed 1 base from V and 0 bases from J; junction bases left unmatched: 0. The V gene's germline CDR1 is LGHNA and CDR2 YSLEER. The CDR3 contains 14 residues.

The chain links TRBV29-1 to TRBJ1-4; a possible D gene is TRBD1 (5 bases). V was cut by 4 bases and J by 8 bases, with 17 bases left in between. Germline V gives CDR1 SQVTM, CDR2 ANQGSEA. The CDR3 consists of 14 residues. The CDR3 DNA is TGCAGCGTTGTTCCCCGGGACGGCGAGGAAAAACTGTTTTTT. It specifies CSVVPRDGEEKLFF.

There are many counts of this clonotype. The chain carries TRBV10-3 and TRBJ2-1; maybe TRBD2 (6 bases). Germline loops: CDR1 ENHRY, CDR2 SYGVKD. Trimming left V 6 bases short and J 2 bases short, with 8 bases between. The CDR3 spans 13 residues. CDR3 protein: CAIREGTYNEQFF. The CDR3 DNA is TGTGCCATCAGGGAGGGTACCTACAATGAGCAGTTCTTC.

This clonotype has ten or more counts. V is TRBV6-5 and J is TRBJ1-1; 9 bases line up with TRBD1. Losses at the gene ends were 6 bases for V and 1 base for J; bases not matched to a gene: 3. Per the germline V gene, CDR1 is MNHEY and CDR2 is SVGAGI. The CDR3 sequence is 14 residues long. The CDR3 spells CASRGTGRNTEAFF. CDR3 nucleotide sequence: TGTGCCAGCAGAGGGACAGGGCGGAACACTGAAGCTTTCTTT.

The gene calls are TRBV10-3 and TRBJ1-4; D ambiguous. The ends were cut back, 2 bases at V and 7 bases at J, with 11 bases in the middle. CDR1 is ENHRY and CDR2 is SYGVKD in the germline V gene. This CDR3 contains 14 residues. The CDR3 here is CAISESVSIEKLFF. DNA for the CDR3: TGTGCCATCAGTGAGAGCGTCAGCATTGAAAAACTGTTTTTT.

This clonotype was recorded at least ten times. This chain links TRBV6-6 with TRBJ2-6; the match to TRBD1 covers 10 bases. The CDR3 extends over 18 amino acids. Trimming cost V 7 bases and J 0 bases; bases outside gene matches: 9. The V gene's germline CDR1 is MNHNY and CDR2 SVGAGI (reference sequence). The CDR3 sequence is CASTRRGTGASGANVLTF. Here the CDR3 DNA reads TGTGCCAGCACCCGAAGGGGGACAGGGGCCTCTGGGGCCAACGTCCTGACTTTC.